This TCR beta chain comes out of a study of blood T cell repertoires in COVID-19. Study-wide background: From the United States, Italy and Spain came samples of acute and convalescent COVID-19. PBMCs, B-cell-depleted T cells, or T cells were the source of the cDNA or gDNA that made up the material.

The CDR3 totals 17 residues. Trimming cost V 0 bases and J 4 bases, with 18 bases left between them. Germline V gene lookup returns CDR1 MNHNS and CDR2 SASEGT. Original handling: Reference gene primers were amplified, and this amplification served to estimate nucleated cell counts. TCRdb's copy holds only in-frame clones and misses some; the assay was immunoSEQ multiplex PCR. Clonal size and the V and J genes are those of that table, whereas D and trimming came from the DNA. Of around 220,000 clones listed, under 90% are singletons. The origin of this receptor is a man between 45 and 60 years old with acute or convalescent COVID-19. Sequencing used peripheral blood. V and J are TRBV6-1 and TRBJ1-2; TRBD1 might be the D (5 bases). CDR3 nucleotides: TGTGCCAGCAGTGAAGCCGCAGTCGAAGGGGCCTCCTATGGCTACACCTTC. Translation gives CASSEAAVEGASYGYTF.